The 16 T cell receptor beta chains given below trace back to one sample, sequenced in a study of T-cell reconstitution after alpha-beta-depleted transplantation in children. Preparation of the TCRbeta library was carried out with unique molecular identifiers. MiXCR was run by TCRdb on the PCR reads, yielding one entry per CDR3 protein. The profile covers about 400,000 distinct CDR3 sequences, with 20% appearing a single time and 3.8% taken by the ten largest. The specimen was PBMCs from the stem cell graft donor, collected from the stem cell graft. These receptors all come from a human donor who donated a stem cell graft to a child with acute myeloid leukemia.

The chain recombines TRBV12-3 or TRBV12-4 with TRBJ2-7; D is unclear. There are 14 residues in the CDR3. V gave up 6 bases and J gave up 2 bases, with 14 bases separating them. This chain's CDR3 is CASSPGLTTYEQYF. For the CDR3, the DNA is TGTGCCAGCAGCCCCGGTCTTACAACCTACGAGCAGTACTTC.

A note on this clonotype: Sequence at one end of the junction differs from germline and may be a read error. This sequence joins TRBV20-1 and TRBJ2-7; TRBD2 aligns across 11 bases. Germline lookup yields CDR1 DFQATT and CDR2 SNEGSKA (reference sequence). The CDR3 length is 19 residues. DNA for the CDR3: TGCTGTGCTAGAGATCTGGGCGATAGCGGGAGGGCCAATGCTCACGAGCAGTACTTC. Protein product: CCARDLGDSGRANAHEQYF.

The table lists this clonotype with a few counts. This chain joins TRBV28 and TRBJ2-5; no definite D call. CDR3 size: 15 residues. The germline V gene encodes CDR1 MDHEN and CDR2 SYDVKM. The V and J ends lost 5 bases and 2 bases respectively, with 15 bases between them. CDR3 region: CASSTSGPRQETQYF. The CDR3 region has the DNA TGTGCCAGCAGTACTTCAGGACCGAGACAAGAGACCCAGTACTTC. The full variable domain, in which reference TRBV28 and TRBJ2-5 provide the parts outside the CDR3, is DVKVTQSSRYLVKRTGEKVFLECVQDMDHENMFWYRQDPGLGLRLIYFSYDVKMKEKGDIPEGYSVSREKKERFSLILESASTNQTSMYLCASSTSGPRQETQYFGPGTRLLVL.

This clonotype was recorded at least ten times. This chain links TRBV4-2 with TRBJ1-3; no definite D call. CDR3 length: 14 residues. The V and J ends lost 1 base and 7 bases respectively, with 11 bases between them. Germline values: CDR1 LGHNA, CDR2 YNFKEQ. The DNA for the CDR3 is TGTGCCAGCAGCCAAGCCGCAGTTTACAACACCATATATTTT. This gives the protein CASSQAAVYNTIYF.

The gene calls are TRBV5-1 and TRBJ1-4; a possible D gene is TRBD1 (6 bases). CDR1 SGHRS and CDR2 YFSETQ come from the germline V gene. V shed 4 bases and J shed 0 bases, with 10 bases lying between them. This CDR3 has 15 amino acids. The CDR3 sequence is CASSLGQTTNEKLFF. Here the CDR3 DNA reads TGCGCCAGCAGCCTCGGACAGACAACTAATGAAAAACTGTTTTTT.

This clonotype came up a few times. The V and J genes are TRBV5-1 and TRBJ2-1; 12 bases align to TRBD2. Germline V lookup: CDR1 SGHRS, CDR2 YFSETQ. The junction had 5 bases not matched to a gene; V was cut back by 0 bases and J by 10 bases. CDR3 size: 15 residues. CDR3 coding DNA: TGCGCCAGCAGCTTGGATGGACTAGCGGGAAAGGAGCAGTTCTTC. Amino acid sequence: CASSLDGLAGKEQFF.

This clonotype was seen more than once but under ten times. The chain links TRBV28 to TRBJ2-3; tentatively, D is TRBD1 (6 bases). V dropped 8 bases and J dropped 9 bases, with 18 bases sitting between them. In germline, CDR1 is MDHEN, CDR2 SYDVKM. This CDR3 is built from 13 residues. The CDR3 DNA follows: TGTGCCAGCCGAAAACAGGGACCCATCACGCAGTATTTT. Translating gives CASRKQGPITQYF.

This clonotype has at least ten counts. The chain recombines TRBV12-3 or TRBV12-4 with TRBJ2-7, with D perhaps matching TRBD2 (5 bases). The V gene lost 3 bases and the J gene lost 7 bases, with 10 bases spanning the gap. CDR3 size: 12 residues. DNA for the CDR3: TGTGCCAGCAGTTTGTCTGGCGGGGAGCAGTACTTC. It is translated as CASSLSGGEQYF.

This clonotype appeared a few times. The chain carries TRBV28 and TRBJ2-7, with D uncertain. The CDR3 consists of 13 residues. Trimming left V 4 bases short and J 2 bases short, with 9 bases between. The germline V gene encodes CDR1 MDHEN and CDR2 SYDVKM. CDR3 sequence reads: CASSSIYTYEQYF. The CDR3 coding sequence is TGTGCCAGCAGTTCAATTTACACCTACGAGCAGTACTTC.

V usage is TRBV12-3 or TRBV12-4 and J usage is TRBJ2-1, with TRBD2 matching 11 bases. J gave up 4 bases and V 5 bases, and 7 bases lay outside the gene matches. CDR3 length: 16 amino acids. The CDR3 bases are TGTGCCAGCAGTCCGGCCGGGACTAGCGGATACAATGAGCAGTTCTTC. Translation: CASSPAGTSGYNEQFF.

At least ten counts were recorded for this clonotype. This chain links TRBV20-1 with TRBJ2-3; D is possibly TRBD2 (6 bases). V was shortened by 6 bases and J by 1 base, with 14 bases between the two germline ends. This CDR3 is 14 amino acids long. The V gene's germline CDR1 is DFQATT and CDR2 SNEGSKA (reference sequence). CDR3 DNA: TGCAGTGCCGACCCGGGGGTGGGCACAGATACGCAGTATTTT. Amino acids: CSADPGVGTDTQYF.

The rearrangement joins TRBV20-1 to TRBJ2-3; 7 nucleotides agree with TRBD2. The CDR3 loop spans 16 amino acids. Germline CDR1 reads DFQATT; CDR2 reads SNEGSKA (reference sequence). The junction had 11 bases not matched to a gene; V was cut back by 0 bases and J by 5 bases. Written as DNA, the CDR3 is TGCAGTGCTAGAGAGGGGACTACGCCCAGGGTAGATACGCAGTATTTT. Amino acids: CSAREGTTPRVDTQYF.

The genes are TRBV5-4 and TRBJ2-5; 8 bases map to TRBD2. Germline V gives CDR1 SGHNT, CDR2 YYREEE (reference sequence). CDR3 length: 15 residues. After removal of 1 base from V and 4 bases from J, the junction contained 6 bases not matched to a gene. The CDR3 region has the DNA TGTGCCAGCAGCTTGAGCGGGAGTTGGGGAGAGACCCAGTACTTC. Residues: CASSLSGSWGETQYF. The full variable domain, its missing parts supplied by reference TRBV5-4 and TRBJ2-5, is ETGVTQSPTHLIKTRGQQVTLRCSSQSGHNTVSWYQQALGQGPQFIFQYYREEENGRGNFPPRFSGLQFPNYSSELNVNALELDDSALYLCASSLSGSWGETQYFGPGTRLLVL.

The V gene is TRBV6-5, the J gene TRBJ2-7, with TRBD2 matching over 9 bases. V dropped 0 bases and J dropped 5; count of bases not matched to a gene: 2. The CDR3 extends over 14 amino acids. Per germline, CDR1 MNHEY and CDR2 SVGAGI. CDR3 amino acids: CASSYSASGDEQYF. The CDR3 DNA follows: TGTGCCAGCAGTTACTCGGCTAGCGGGGACGAGCAGTACTTC.

The rearrangement links TRBV5-1 to TRBJ2-3; 10 bases match TRBD2. The CDR3 runs 15 residues. Per the germline V gene, CDR1 is SGHRS and CDR2 is YFSETQ. The ends lost 6 bases at V and 6 bases at J; junction bases unmatched: 10. The CDR3 DNA reads as TGCGCCAGCATTGGGCTAGCGGGAGATTCGGATACGCAGTATTTT. Translated, it gives CASIGLAGDSDTQYF.

At least ten counts were recorded for this clonotype. The gene calls are TRBV29-1 and TRBJ2-7; a weak D match, TRBD1 (5 bases). This CDR3 has 12 amino acids. Germline-derived CDR1 and CDR2 are SQVTM and ANQGSEA. The V gene lost 0 bases and the J gene lost 9 bases, with 12 bases spanning the gap. The CDR3 DNA reads as TGCAGCGTTGAAGAGCAGGGCCCAATGCAGTACTTC. It yields the protein CSVEEQGPMQYF.